This T cell receptor beta chain was found in a study of CD8 T cells in acute hepatitis C reinfection. The data were produced by immunoSEQ multiplex PCR, yet TCRdb's version contains in-frame clones alone and is incomplete. This sample has around 36,000 clones, with 70% to 90% found just once. V gave up 6 bases and J gave up 8 bases, with 23 bases separating them. In germline, CDR1 is MNHEY, CDR2 SMNVEV (reference sequence). This CDR3 region has 16 residues. The sample holds a few counts of this clone. Time point indicated: naive CD8 control sorted from an acute-time-point sample. This chain uses TRBV27 with TRBJ1-5, with D tentatively TRBD1 (5 bases). This clonotype was sampled from a woman younger than 30 who spontaneously cleared hepatitis C infection. The sample comprised naive CD8+ T cells from PBMCs. The CDR3 sequence is CASSTGVEGIGEPQHF. The CDR3 DNA reads TGTGCCAGCAGCACCGGTGTTGAGGGGATCGGCGAGCCCCAGCATTTT.